A selection of T cell receptor beta chains follows, all from one sample in a study of beta chain features in type 1 diabetes. TCRdb's table, derived via immunoSEQ multiplex PCR, lists solely in-frame clones and lacks some. The sample yields 810,000 or so clones, roughly 15% seen once. The sequencing sample was made of naive CD4+ T cells from blood. Receptors originate from a woman aged 18-35 years in good health. CDR3s include the opening cysteine and the closing phenylalanine or tryptophan. A D gene is named only where the DNA matches it firmly. Clone size is shown for a subset of rows, as once, few, many or a class of expanded clone.

- TRBJ2-5 TRBV6-1 - TGTGCCAGCAGTGGCGGAGGGGAAGAGACCCAGTACTTC CASSGGGEETQYF
- TRBJ2-2 TRBV7-2 - TGTGCCAGCAGCTTAGGGAACACCGGGGAGCTGTTTTTT CASSLGNTGELFF
- TRBJ2-6 TRBV5-8 TRBD1 TGTGCCAGCGGATCCGGGACAGGGTACTCTGGGGCCAACGTCCTGACTTTC CASGSGTGYSGANVLTF
- TRBJ1-1 TRBV2 - TGTGCCAGCAGTGAATACGGGCGACAGAACACTGAAGCTTTCTTT CASSEYGRQNTEAFF
- TRBJ2-7 TRBV25-1 TRBD2 TGTGCCAGCAGTCCCCGACTAGCGGGAGAATTCTCCTACGAGCAGTACTTC CASSPRLAGEFSYEQYF
- TRBJ1-2 TRBV28 - TGTGCCAGCAGTCTGAAAAGCTATGGCTACACCTTC CASSLKSYGYTF
few TRBJ1-1 TRBV5-1 TRBD1 TGCGCCAGCAGGTCAACGCCGGGACAGACCTTGAACACTGAAGCTTTCTTT CASRSTPGQTLNTEAFF
- TRBJ2-7 TRBV27 - TGTGCCAGCAGTTCGCGGGGCGAGCAGTACTTC CASSSRGEQYF
- TRBJ1-6 TRBV5-1 TRBD1 TGCGCCAGCACACAGGGGGTTAATTCACCCCTCCACTTT CASTQGVNSPLHF
few TRBJ2-7 TRBV12-2 - TGTGCAAGTCGCTTAAGCTCGGTAGCGACAACCTACGAGCAGTACTTC CASRLSSVATTYEQYF
- TRBJ2-1 TRBV7-2 - TGTGCCAGCAGCTTAGCGCGTAATAATGAGCAGTTCTTC CASSLARNNEQFF
few TRBJ2-5 TRBV28 TRBD1 TGTGCCAGCAGTTCTCCGGGACAGAATAAAGAGACCCAGTACTTC CASSSPGQNKETQYF
- TRBJ2-7 TRBV19 - TGTGCCAGTAGTATGACGGTCGGGACTTCCTACGAGCAGTACTTC CASSMTVGTSYEQYF
- TRBJ2-5 TRBV7-9 - TGTGCCAGCAGCGCCTCGAGAGGCTTAGGTCAAGAGACCCAGTACTTC CASSASRGLGQETQYF
- TRBJ2-1 TRBV11-2 - TGTGCCAGCAGCTGGCTCAATGAGCAGTTCTTC CASSWLNEQFF
few TRBJ2-7 TRBV18 TRBD2 TGTGCCAGCTCACCACCGACGGGCGGGAGCGGCTACGAGCAGTACTTC CASSPPTGGSGYEQYF
- TRBJ1-3 TRBV4-2 TRBD1 TGTGCCAGCAGCCAAGAGAGGGGACAGGGACTCATCCGGGAATATTTT CASSQERGQGLIREYF
- TRBJ2-5 TRBV19 TRBD2 TGTGCCAGTAACGCACCAGCTAGCGGGAGATACCAAGAGACCCAGTACTTC CASNAPASGRYQETQYF
- TRBJ2-1 TRBV19 - TGTGCCAGTAGTATGGACAGCCTTCTCGGGAATGAGCAGTTCTTC CASSMDSLLGNEQFF
- TRBJ2-1 TRBV28 - TGTGCCAGCAACCCTTTGAGGGGGGAGGGGTACAATGAGCAGTTCTTC CASNPLRGEGYNEQFF
- TRBJ1-3 TRBV19 - TGTGCCAGTGGACCCTTGGGAAACACCATATATTTT CASGPLGNTIYF
- TRBJ2-1 TRBV20-1 - TGCAGTGCTAGGGGTCAAAATGAGCAGTTCTTC CSARGQNEQFF
few TRBJ1-2 TRBV6-5 - TGTGCCAGCAGTTACTCGTTCTCTTCTGGGTATGGCTACACCTTC CASSYSFSSGYGYTF
- TRBJ2-2 TRBV7-2 - TGTGCCAGCAGCTTATTAAGGGCCGGGGAGCTGTTTTTT CASSLLRAGELFF
- TRBJ2-7 TRBV18 - TGTGCCAGCTCACCACAAAGGTTATCTGACGAGCAGTACTTC CASSPQRLSDEQYF
few TRBJ1-2 TRBV9 - TGTGCCAGCAGCCTCCAGGCCCGGGGCTACACCTTC CASSLQARGYTF
- TRBJ2-1 TRBV29-1 - TGCAGTCTAACAGCCATGGGATACAATGAGCAGTTCTTC CSLTAMGYNEQFF
few TRBJ2-1 TRBV5-4 - TGTGCCAGCAGCCCAGGACACAGGGACGGGTACAATGAGCAGTTCTTC CASSPGHRDGYNEQFF
few TRBJ1-2 TRBV28 - TGTGCCAGCAGTCCAATCCTAACCGCTAACTATGGCTACACCTTC CASSPILTANYGYTF
- TRBJ2-5 TRBV2 TRBD2 TGTGCCAGCAGTGTTTGGACTAGCGGGCCGGAAGAGACCCAGTACTTC CASSVWTSGPEETQYF
few TRBJ2-5 TRBV6-1 TRBD1 TGTGCCAGCAGGGAACAGGGGGCGCGTACGGAGACCCAGTACTTC CASREQGARTETQYF
- TRBJ2-1 TRBV6-1 TRBD2 TGTGCCAGCAGTGAAGGGAGTAGCGGGAATCTTAATGAGCAGTTCTTC CASSEGSSGNLNEQFF
- TRBJ2-2 TRBV5-1 - TGCGCCAGCAGCTGGAGCTGGACAGACCTGAGGAGGACCGGGGAGCTGTTTTTT CASSWSWTDLRRTGELFF
- TRBJ2-1 TRBV2 - TGTGCCAGCAGTGAACGGTGGATCGGGTTAAACAATGAGCAGTTCTTC CASSERWIGLNNEQFF
few TRBJ2-7 TRBV28 - TGTGCCAGCAGTTACTCGGTCTACGAGCAGTACTTC CASSYSVYEQYF
few TRBJ2-1 TRBV7-2 TRBD2 TGTGCCAGCAGCTCGTGGACTAGCGGGCGGTACAATGAGCAGTTCTTC CASSSWTSGRYNEQFF
- TRBJ2-1 TRBV19 - TGTGCCAGTAGCTCCCCCGGGACACAACACAATGAGCAGTTCTTC CASSSPGTQHNEQFF
- TRBJ2-1 TRBV4-2 TRBD2 TGTGCCAGCAGCCAACAACCACTAGCGGGAGGGTACAATGAGCAGTTCTTC CASSQQPLAGGYNEQFF
few TRBJ2-3 TRBV5-6 - TGTGCCAGCAGCTTGCTAGCACGGTTAACAGATACGCAGTATTTT CASSLLARLTDTQYF
few TRBJ2-6 TRBV18 - TGTGCCAGCCAATCCCCCGGACAGAGCCTCTCTGGGGCCAACGTCCTGACTTTC CASQSPGQSLSGANVLTF
few TRBJ2-5 TRBV4-3 TRBD2 TGCGCCAGCAGCCAAGATGGGGGAGCGGGAGGGCCGGAGACCCAGTACTTC CASSQDGGAGGPETQYF
few TRBJ2-1 TRBV7-9 - TGTGCCAGCAGCTTGGGGGTCGACTCCCTTAACTACAATGAGCAGTTCTTC CASSLGVDSLNYNEQFF
few TRBJ2-1 TRBV19 - TGTGCCAGTAGGAATAGCTGGGCTTCTTATGAGCAGTTCTTC CASRNSWASYEQFF
- TRBJ1-1 TRBV19 - TGTGCCAGTAGTGTGACACAGGGTTCCGCGAACACTGAAGCTTTCTTT CASSVTQGSANTEAFF
- TRBJ2-7 TRBV15 TRBD2 TGTGCCACCAGCAGAGATCTTCCCGGGGGGATCTACGAGCAGTACTTC CATSRDLPGGIYEQYF
- TRBJ1-2 TRBV19 - TGTGCCAGTAGTACGTTCTATGGCTACACCTTC CASSTFYGYTF
- TRBJ2-5 TRBV7-9 - TGTGCCAGCAGCTTTTTCCAGGGGATAGAGACCCAGTACTTC CASSFFQGIETQYF
few TRBJ2-1 TRBV2 TRBD2 TGTGCCAGCAGTGAAGGGCCGGGACTAGCGGGATATGAGCAGTTCTTC CASSEGPGLAGYEQFF
- TRBJ1-2 TRBV6-1 TRBD1 TGTGCCAGCAGTGCCGGGACAGGCAATCTCTATGGCTACACCTTC CASSAGTGNLYGYTF
few TRBJ2-7 TRBV7-2 TRBD2 TGTGCCAGCAGCTCCTGGGGGGCTAGCGGGAGCTACGAGCAGTACTTC CASSSWGASGSYEQYF
few TRBJ1-2 TRBV10-3 - TGTGCCATCAGTGCGGGGGGGCGCGGCTATGGCTACACCTTC CAISAGGRGYGYTF
few TRBJ1-2 TRBV28 - TGTGCCAGCAGACCATCTACAGGTTCCTATGGCTACACCTTC CASRPSTGSYGYTF
few TRBJ2-1 TRBV9 TRBD2 TGTGCCAGCAGCGGACCTGGGACTAGCGGCTACAATGAGCAGTTCTTC CASSGPGTSGYNEQFF
- TRBJ2-2 TRBV18 TRBD2 TGTGCCAGCTCACCACTTAGCGGGAATCCGAACACCGGGGAGCTGTTTTTT CASSPLSGNPNTGELFF